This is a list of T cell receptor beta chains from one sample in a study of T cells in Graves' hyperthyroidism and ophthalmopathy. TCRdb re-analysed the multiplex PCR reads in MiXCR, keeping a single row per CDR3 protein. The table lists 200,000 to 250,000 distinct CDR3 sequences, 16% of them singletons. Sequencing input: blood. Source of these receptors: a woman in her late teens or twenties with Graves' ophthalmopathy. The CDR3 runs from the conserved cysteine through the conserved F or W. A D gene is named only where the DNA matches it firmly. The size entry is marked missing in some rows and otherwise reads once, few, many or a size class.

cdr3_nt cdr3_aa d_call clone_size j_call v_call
TGTGCCAGCAGTCCACAGAGACTAGCCAAAAACATTCAGTACTTC CASSPQRLAKNIQYF - many TRBJ2-4 TRBV12-3/TRBV12-4
TGTGCCAGCAGTGAAGGATGGACAGGGTACGAGCAGTACTTC CASSEGWTGYEQYF TRBD1 many TRBJ2-7 TRBV6-1
TGTGCCAGCAGCAAACTGACAGGGGTCGAGGGAGCTTTCTTT CASSKLTGVEGAFF TRBD1 many TRBJ1-1 TRBV5-8
TGTGCCAGCAGTGCGGACTATCAAGTCCAGACCCAGTACTTC CASSADYQVQTQYF - many TRBJ2-5 TRBV6-2/TRBV6-3
TGTGCCAGCAGTTTTCCCGGAGGGGGCTACGAGCAGTACTTC CASSFPGGGYEQYF - - TRBJ2-7 TRBV28
TGCAGTGCTAGAGTCCGGTACGAGCAGTACTTC CSARVRYEQYF - many TRBJ2-7 TRBV20-1
TGTGCCAGTGAGGGGGGCGGCTATGGCTACACCTTC CASEGGGYGYTF - many TRBJ1-2 TRBV2
TGTGCCAGCACCCTGGTTGGCACTGAAGCTTTCTTT CASTLVGTEAFF - many TRBJ1-1 TRBV7-9
TGTGCCAGCAATAAGGCAGGGGGGACTGAAGCTTTCTTT CASNKAGGTEAFF TRBD1 many TRBJ1-1 TRBV7-2
TGTGCCAGCAGCTTACTTGGGACAGGGGTCACAGATACGCAGTATTTT CASSLLGTGVTDTQYF TRBD1 many TRBJ2-3 TRBV7-6
TGTGCCATCACCGACAGTGACGAGCAGTACTTC CAITDSDEQYF - many TRBJ2-7 TRBV28
TGTGCCAGCAGTTTATCCCCGAGGACGGATGGCTACACCTTC CASSLSPRTDGYTF - many TRBJ1-2 TRBV28
TGTGCCAGCAGCCTCGGATGGGACACTGAAGCTTTCTTT CASSLGWDTEAFF - many TRBJ1-1 TRBV11-2
TGCAGTGCTAGCGTGCATTCGGGGTTTGAGACCCAGTACTTC CSASVHSGFETQYF - many TRBJ2-5 TRBV20-1
TGCAGTGCTAGAGCGGCGGGCTGGGGGGAGACCCGGTACTTC CSARAAGWGETRYF - many TRBJ2-5 TRBV20-1
TGTGCCAGCAGTTCGGGCCGACAGGGGGTCGGAAACACCATATATTTT CASSSGRQGVGNTIYF TRBD1 many TRBJ1-3 TRBV28
TGCAGCGTTGAAAGGGGTGGGATGGATGAGCAGTTCTTC CSVERGGMDEQFF - many TRBJ2-1 TRBV29-1
TGCAGTGCTAGCCAGGGCCCAAGCAATCAGCCCCAGCATTTT CSASQGPSNQPQHF - few TRBJ1-5 TRBV20-1
TGTGCCAGCACCGACCCCAACGGGGACAACTCCTACAATGAGCAGTTCTTC CASTDPNGDNSYNEQFF - many TRBJ2-1 TRBV27
TGTGCCAGCAGTTCCTTCTGGTGGAGAGTTGATCAGCCCCAGCATTTT CASSSFWWRVDQPQHF - many TRBJ1-5 TRBV6-2/TRBV6-3
TGTGCCAGCAGCTTGGCGACTAGCGGGAGTTCCGAGCAGTACTTC CASSLATSGSSEQYF TRBD2 many TRBJ2-7 TRBV7-9
TGCAGTGCCCAGCCCGGGACAACGAACACCGGGGAGCTGTTTTTT CSAQPGTTNTGELFF - many TRBJ2-2 TRBV20-1
TGTGCCTGGAGTTCTACAGGGGCGGGGGTAAATAATCAGCCCCAGCATTTT CAWSSTGAGVNNQPQHF TRBD1 many TRBJ1-5 TRBV30
TGTGCCAGCAGCGGTAGGGGTCTCCGGACAGATACGCAGTATTTT CASSGRGLRTDTQYF - many TRBJ2-3 TRBV14
TGTGCCAGCAGCGTGGCCGGGACTAGCGGGAAGGCGAATGAGCAGTTCTTC CASSVAGTSGKANEQFF TRBD2 many TRBJ2-1 TRBV9
TGCGCCAGCAGCCAAGATCGATCGGAGGCTGAAGCTTTCTTT CASSQDRSEAEAFF - many TRBJ1-1 TRBV4-3
TGTGCCAGCAGTAGAGAGGGCGGGAGGGTACTAGTCCCAGATACGCAGTATTTT CASSREGGRVLVPDTQYF TRBD2 - TRBJ2-3 TRBV9
TGTGCCAGCAGTGAAGCAGTACGAACTGAAGCTTTCTTT CASSEAVRTEAFF - many TRBJ1-1 TRBV6-1
TGTGCCAGCTTGGAGGGTTCGGCGGACACTGAAGCTTTCTTT CASLEGSADTEAFF - many TRBJ1-1 TRBV6-1
TGTGCCAGCAGTTTAGGGGGGGGCAGGTCCTATGGCTACACCTTC CASSLGGGRSYGYTF - many TRBJ1-2 TRBV12-3/TRBV12-4
TGTGCCAGCAGTCCCCAAAAGGGTATTAGTAACTATGGCTACACCTTC CASSPQKGISNYGYTF - many TRBJ1-2 TRBV28
TGTGCCAGCAGTGACGGACTAGCGAAGGCTGAGCAGTTCTTC CASSDGLAKAEQFF TRBD2 - TRBJ2-1 TRBV6-2/TRBV6-3
TGCAGCGCTCGACAGGGGGCGGACACCGGGGAGCTGTTTTTT CSARQGADTGELFF TRBD1 - TRBJ2-2 TRBV29-1
TGTGCCAGCAAAGTAGGGGTTCAGACGGTCGGGGCTTTCTTT CASKVGVQTVGAFF - many TRBJ1-1 TRBV5-6
TGCAGCGCACCAGGGTACTGGTACAATGAGCAGTTCTTC CSAPGYWYNEQFF - many TRBJ2-1 TRBV29-1
TGTGCCAGCAGCGTAATAGGGGGAGCCGAGCCCACTGAAGCTTTCTTT CASSVIGGAEPTEAFF - many TRBJ1-1 TRBV9
TGTGCCAGCAGCGGTGGACTAGCGGGGGGTAGTAAGCAGTACTTC CASSGGLAGGSKQYF TRBD2 few TRBJ2-7 TRBV5-4
TGTGCCAGCAGCGCCCCCGTCCCAGGGGGGGAGCTGTTTTTT CASSAPVPGGELFF - - TRBJ2-2 TRBV9
TGTGCCAGCACGACTACCCGGGACAGGGTGTCCAATGAGCAGTTCTTC CASTTTRDRVSNEQFF TRBD1 many TRBJ2-1 TRBV2
TGTGCCAGCACCCCTAGCGGGAGTCTAAACAATGAGCAGTTCTTC CASTPSGSLNNEQFF TRBD2 many TRBJ2-1 TRBV28
TGTGCCAGCTCTCCCTTCACGGGTGCAATGAACACTGAAGCTTTCTTT CASSPFTGAMNTEAFF - many TRBJ1-1 TRBV18
TGTGCCAGCAGTTTGGGGTCGATAGCAGATACGCAGTATTTT CASSLGSIADTQYF - many TRBJ2-3 TRBV28
TGCAGTGCAGAGAGGGCGGATTCGGCTTTCTTT CSAERADSAFF - many TRBJ1-1 TRBV20-1
TGTGCCAGCAGAAGTGGGACTAGCGGAGCCAAAAACATTCAGTACTTC CASRSGTSGAKNIQYF TRBD2 many TRBJ2-4 TRBV7-2
TGTGCCAGCAGCCCTATCGCGGGGTCTGGGGCCAACGTCCTGACTTTC CASSPIAGSGANVLTF - few TRBJ2-6 TRBV4-2
TGTGCCAGCAGTCCCGCCAGGTCCCAGCACGAGCAGTACTTC CASSPARSQHEQYF - many TRBJ2-7 TRBV6-1
TGTGCCAGCAGTCTGGGGACAGCAAACTACGAGCAGTACTTC CASSLGTANYEQYF TRBD1 many TRBJ2-7 TRBV28
TGTGCCAGCAGCTCGCCGGGACTACGGTCGGAGTACTTC CASSSPGLRSEYF TRBD2 many TRBJ2-7 TRBV11-3
TGTGCCAGCAGCTTACTAGCGGGAGCAGGGGATACGCAGTATTTT CASSLLAGAGDTQYF TRBD2 many TRBJ2-3 TRBV3-1
TGTGCCTGGAGCCGGGACAGGGGCGATGGCTACACCTTC CAWSRDRGDGYTF TRBD1 - TRBJ1-2 TRBV30
TGTGCCAGCAGCTTAGTAGCGGGGGGATCCTACGAGCAGTACTTC CASSLVAGGSYEQYF TRBD2 many TRBJ2-7 TRBV7-2
TGTGCCACCAGTTTACATTTGGCAGGGGAGACCCAGTACTTC CATSLHLAGETQYF - few TRBJ2-5 TRBV24-1
TGTGCCAGCAGCTCGGGGGGCACTGAAGCTTTCTTT CASSSGGTEAFF - many TRBJ1-1 TRBV7-9
TGTGCCAGCAGTTTATCAGGGACTAGCTATCGGGACGAGCAGTACTTC CASSLSGTSYRDEQYF TRBD2 many TRBJ2-7 TRBV28
TGTGCCAGCAGCTTAGGCAGGGGGTCGGAGGGAAACACCATATATTTT CASSLGRGSEGNTIYF TRBD1 - TRBJ1-3 TRBV5-6
TGTGCCAGCAGTTACTCGACCGGTATGAACACTGAAGCTTTCTTT CASSYSTGMNTEAFF - many TRBJ1-1 TRBV6-5
TGTGCCAGCAGCCCGCCGGGACAGGGGCCCTACGAGCAGTTCTTC CASSPPGQGPYEQFF TRBD1 few TRBJ2-1 TRBV5-4
TGTGCCAGCAGCTCTAGACTAGCGGGAATACTAGATACGCAGTATTTT CASSSRLAGILDTQYF TRBD2 - TRBJ2-3 TRBV11-2